A single count supports the clone carrying this TCR beta chain. The data were obtained in a study of blood T cell repertoires in COVID-19. The overall study: PBMCs, B-cell-depleted T cells, or T cells provided the cDNA or gDNA that made up the material.

V shed 1 base and J shed 7 bases, with 8 bases lying between them. Germline V gene lookup returns CDR1 LGHDT and CDR2 YNNKEL (reference sequence). The CDR3 totals 12 residues. Profiled with immunoSEQ multiplex PCR; TCRdb holds only in-frame clones, not every one. The sample yields fewer than 150,000 clones, nearly 90% seen once. Material for sequencing was peripheral blood. The chain links TRBV3-1 (or the pseudogene TRBV3-2) to TRBJ2-7; D uncertain. This receptor was obtained from a woman aged 70-85 years who had recovered from COVID-19. The CDR3 loop reads CASSQVSREQYF. In DNA form, the CDR3 reads TGTGCCAGCAGCCAAGTCTCGCGGGAGCAGTACTTC.